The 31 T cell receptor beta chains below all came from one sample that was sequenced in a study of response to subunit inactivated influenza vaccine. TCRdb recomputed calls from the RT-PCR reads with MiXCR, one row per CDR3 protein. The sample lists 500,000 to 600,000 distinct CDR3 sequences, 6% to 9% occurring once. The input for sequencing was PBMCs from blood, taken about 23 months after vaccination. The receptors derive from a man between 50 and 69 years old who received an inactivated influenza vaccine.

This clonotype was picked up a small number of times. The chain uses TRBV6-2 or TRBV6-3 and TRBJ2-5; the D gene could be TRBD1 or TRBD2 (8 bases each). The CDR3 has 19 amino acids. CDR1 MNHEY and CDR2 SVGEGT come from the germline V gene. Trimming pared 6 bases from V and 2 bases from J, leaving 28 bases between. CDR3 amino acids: CASSNRGWYSSGQQETQYF. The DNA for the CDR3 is TGTGCCAGCAGCAACAGGGGGTGGTATTCTAGCGGGCAACAAGAGACCCAGTACTTC.

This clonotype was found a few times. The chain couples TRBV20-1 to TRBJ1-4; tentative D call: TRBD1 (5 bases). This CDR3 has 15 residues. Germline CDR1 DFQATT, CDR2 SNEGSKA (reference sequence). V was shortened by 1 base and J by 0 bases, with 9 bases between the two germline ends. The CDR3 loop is CSARGATATNEKLFF. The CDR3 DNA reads TGCAGTGCTAGAGGGGCGACAGCAACTAATGAAAAACTGTTTTTT.

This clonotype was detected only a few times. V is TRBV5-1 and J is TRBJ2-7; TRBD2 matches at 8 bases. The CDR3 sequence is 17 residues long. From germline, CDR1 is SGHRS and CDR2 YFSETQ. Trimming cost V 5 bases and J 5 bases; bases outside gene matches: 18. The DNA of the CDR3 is TGCGCCAGCAGACGTGGGAGCGGGAGTTCGCCCTTAGACGAGCAGTACTTC. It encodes CASRRGSGSSPLDEQYF.

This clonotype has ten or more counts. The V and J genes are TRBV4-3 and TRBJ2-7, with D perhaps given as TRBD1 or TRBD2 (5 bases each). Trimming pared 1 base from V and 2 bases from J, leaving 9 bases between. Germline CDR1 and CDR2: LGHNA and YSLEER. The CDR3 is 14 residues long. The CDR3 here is CASSQVLGAYEQYF. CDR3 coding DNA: TGCGCCAGCAGCCAAGTATTGGGGGCCTACGAGCAGTACTTC.

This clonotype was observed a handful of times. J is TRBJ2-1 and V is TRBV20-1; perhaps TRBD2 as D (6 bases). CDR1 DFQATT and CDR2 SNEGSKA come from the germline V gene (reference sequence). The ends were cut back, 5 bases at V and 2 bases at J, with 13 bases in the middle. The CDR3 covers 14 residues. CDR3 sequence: CSAPSGHTYNEQFF. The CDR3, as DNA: TGCAGTGCTCCGAGCGGGCACACCTACAATGAGCAGTTCTTC.

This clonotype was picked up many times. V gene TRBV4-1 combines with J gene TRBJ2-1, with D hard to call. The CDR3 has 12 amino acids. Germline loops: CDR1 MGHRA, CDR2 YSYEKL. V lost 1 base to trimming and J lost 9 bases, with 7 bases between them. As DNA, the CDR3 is TGCGCCAGCAGCCAAGGGGTCGGTGAGCAGTTCTTC. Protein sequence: CASSQGVGEQFF.

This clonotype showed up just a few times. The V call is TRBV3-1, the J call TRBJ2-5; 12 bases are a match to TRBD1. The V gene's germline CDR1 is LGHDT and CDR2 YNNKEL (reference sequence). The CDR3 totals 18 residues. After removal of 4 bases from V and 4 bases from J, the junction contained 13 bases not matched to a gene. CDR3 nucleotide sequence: TGTGCCAGCAGCCCCCTGGGGACAGGGGGCTTGGGTGGAGAGACCCAGTACTTC. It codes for CASSPLGTGGLGGETQYF.

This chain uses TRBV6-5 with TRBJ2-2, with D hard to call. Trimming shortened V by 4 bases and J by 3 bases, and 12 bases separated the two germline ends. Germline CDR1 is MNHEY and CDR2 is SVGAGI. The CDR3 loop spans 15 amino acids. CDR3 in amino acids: CASSSPDRDTGELFF. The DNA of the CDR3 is TGTGCCAGCAGTTCCCCTGACCGAGACACCGGGGAGCTGTTTTTT.

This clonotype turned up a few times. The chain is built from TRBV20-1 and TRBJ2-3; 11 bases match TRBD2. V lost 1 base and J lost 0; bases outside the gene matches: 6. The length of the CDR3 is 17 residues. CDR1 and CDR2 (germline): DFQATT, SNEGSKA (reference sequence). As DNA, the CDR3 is TGCAGTGCTAGAGGGCCTAGCGGGAGGTACAGCACAGATACGCAGTATTTT. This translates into CSARGPSGRYSTDTQYF.

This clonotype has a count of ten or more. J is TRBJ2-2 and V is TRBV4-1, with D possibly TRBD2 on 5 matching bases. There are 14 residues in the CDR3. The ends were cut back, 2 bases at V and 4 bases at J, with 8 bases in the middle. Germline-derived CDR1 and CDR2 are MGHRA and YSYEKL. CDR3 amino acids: CASSQSGSTGELFF. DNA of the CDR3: TGCGCCAGCAGCCAAAGTGGGAGCACCGGGGAGCTGTTTTTT.

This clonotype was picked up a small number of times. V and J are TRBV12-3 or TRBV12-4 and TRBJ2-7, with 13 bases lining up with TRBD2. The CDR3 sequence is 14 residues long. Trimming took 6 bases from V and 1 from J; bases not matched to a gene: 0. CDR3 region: CASRTSGRSYEQYF. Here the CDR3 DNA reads TGTGCCAGCAGGACTAGCGGGAGGTCCTACGAGCAGTACTTC.

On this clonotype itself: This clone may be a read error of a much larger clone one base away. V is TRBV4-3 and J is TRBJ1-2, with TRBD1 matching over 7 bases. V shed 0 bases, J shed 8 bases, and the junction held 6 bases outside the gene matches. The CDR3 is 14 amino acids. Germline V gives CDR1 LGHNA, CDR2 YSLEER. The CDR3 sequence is CASSQDLQGRGYTF. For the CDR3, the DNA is TGCGCCAGCAGCCAAGATCTACAGGGGAGAGGCTACACCTTC.

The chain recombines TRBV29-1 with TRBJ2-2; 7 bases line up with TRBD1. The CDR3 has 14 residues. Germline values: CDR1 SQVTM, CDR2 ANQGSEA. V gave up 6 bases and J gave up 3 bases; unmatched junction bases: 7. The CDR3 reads CSVSGTAHTGELFF. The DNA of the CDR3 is TGCAGCGTCTCCGGGACAGCGCACACCGGGGAGCTGTTTTTT.

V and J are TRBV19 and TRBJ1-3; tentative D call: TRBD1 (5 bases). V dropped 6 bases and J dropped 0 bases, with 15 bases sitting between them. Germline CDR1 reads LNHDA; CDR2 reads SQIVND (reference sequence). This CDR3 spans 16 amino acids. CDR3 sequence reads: CASSPGLGSSGNTIYF. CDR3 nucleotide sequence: TGTGCCAGTAGCCCGGGACTCGGAAGCTCTGGAAACACCATATATTTT.

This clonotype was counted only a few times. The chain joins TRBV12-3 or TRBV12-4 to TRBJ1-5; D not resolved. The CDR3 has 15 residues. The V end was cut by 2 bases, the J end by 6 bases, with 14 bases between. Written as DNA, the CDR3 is TGTGCCAGCAGTTTACCCCCCGCTCTGGGTCAGCCCCAGCATTTT. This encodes CASSLPPALGQPQHF.

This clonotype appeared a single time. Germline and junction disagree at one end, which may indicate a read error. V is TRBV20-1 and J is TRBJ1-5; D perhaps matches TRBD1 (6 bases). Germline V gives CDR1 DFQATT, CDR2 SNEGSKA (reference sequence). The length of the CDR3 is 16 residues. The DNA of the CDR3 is TGCTGTGCTAGCGATCGGGACACCGCGGTTGGTCAGCCCCAGCATTTT. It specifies CCASDRDTAVGQPQHF.

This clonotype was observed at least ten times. The chain's CDR3 is CSALSGGDFAKNIQYF. The CDR3 coding sequence is TGCAGTGCATTATCAGGGGGCGATTTTGCCAAAAACATTCAGTACTTC. The chain has TRBV20-1 and TRBJ2-4; 8 nucleotides align to TRBD1. Trimming took 6 bases from V and 1 from J; bases not matched to a gene: 11. The CDR3 runs 16 residues. Germline CDR1 is DFQATT and CDR2 is SNEGSKA (reference sequence).

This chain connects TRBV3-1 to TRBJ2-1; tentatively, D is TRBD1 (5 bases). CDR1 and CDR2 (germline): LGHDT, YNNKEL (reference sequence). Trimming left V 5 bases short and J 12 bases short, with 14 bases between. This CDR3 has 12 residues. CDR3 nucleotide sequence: TGTGCCAGCAGCGAATTGGAACAGGTGCAGTTCTTC. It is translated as CASSELEQVQFF.

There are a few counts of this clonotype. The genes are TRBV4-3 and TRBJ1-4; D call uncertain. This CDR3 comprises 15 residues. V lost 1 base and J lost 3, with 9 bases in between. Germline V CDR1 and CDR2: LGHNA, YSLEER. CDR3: CASSQVWTANEKLFF. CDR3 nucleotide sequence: TGCGCCAGCAGCCAAGTTTGGACGGCTAATGAAAAACTGTTTTTT.

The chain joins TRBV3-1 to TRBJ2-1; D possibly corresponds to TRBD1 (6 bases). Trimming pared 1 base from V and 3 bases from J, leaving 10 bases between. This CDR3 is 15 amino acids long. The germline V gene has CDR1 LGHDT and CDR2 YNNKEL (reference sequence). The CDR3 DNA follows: TGTGCCAGCAGCCAAGGACAGGCCTACTACAATGAGCAGTTCTTC. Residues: CASSQGQAYYNEQFF.

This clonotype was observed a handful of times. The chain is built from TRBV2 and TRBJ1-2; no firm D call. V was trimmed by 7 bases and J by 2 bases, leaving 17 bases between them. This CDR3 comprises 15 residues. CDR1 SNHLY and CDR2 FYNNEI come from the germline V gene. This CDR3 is CASKPPGGQNYGYTF. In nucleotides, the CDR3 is TGTGCCAGCAAACCCCCAGGCGGGCAGAACTATGGCTACACCTTC.

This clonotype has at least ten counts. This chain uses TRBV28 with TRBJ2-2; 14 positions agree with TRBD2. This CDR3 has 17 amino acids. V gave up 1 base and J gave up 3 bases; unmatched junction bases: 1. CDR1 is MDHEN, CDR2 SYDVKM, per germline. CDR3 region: CASSLLGLAGDTGELFF. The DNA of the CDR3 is TGTGCCAGCAGTTTATTGGGACTAGCGGGAGACACCGGGGAGCTGTTTTTT.

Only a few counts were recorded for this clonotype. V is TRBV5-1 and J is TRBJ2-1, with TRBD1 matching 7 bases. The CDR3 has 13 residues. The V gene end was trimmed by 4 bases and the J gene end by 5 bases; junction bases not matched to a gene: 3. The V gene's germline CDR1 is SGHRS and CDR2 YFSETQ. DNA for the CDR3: TGCGCCAGCAGCGACAGGGCCAACAATGAGCAGTTCTTC. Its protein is CASSDRANNEQFF.

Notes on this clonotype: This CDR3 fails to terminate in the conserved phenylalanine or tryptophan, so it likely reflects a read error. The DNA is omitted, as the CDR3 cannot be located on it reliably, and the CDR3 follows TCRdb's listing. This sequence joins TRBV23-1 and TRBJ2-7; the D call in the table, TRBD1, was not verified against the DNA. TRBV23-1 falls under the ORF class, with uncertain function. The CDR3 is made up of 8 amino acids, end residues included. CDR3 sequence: CASTKQGP.

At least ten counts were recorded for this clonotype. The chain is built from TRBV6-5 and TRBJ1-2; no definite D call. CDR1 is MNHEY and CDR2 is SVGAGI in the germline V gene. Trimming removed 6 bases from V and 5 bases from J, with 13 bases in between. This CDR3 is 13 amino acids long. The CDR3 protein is CASRLSLEYGYTF. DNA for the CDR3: TGTGCCAGCAGACTGTCACTCGAATATGGCTACACCTTC.

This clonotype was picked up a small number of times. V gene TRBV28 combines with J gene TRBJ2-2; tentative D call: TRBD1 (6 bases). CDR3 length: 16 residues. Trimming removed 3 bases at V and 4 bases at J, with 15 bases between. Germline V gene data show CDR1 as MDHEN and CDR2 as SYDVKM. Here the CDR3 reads CASSFWGRVSTGELFF. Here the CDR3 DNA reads TGTGCCAGCAGTTTTTGGGGGCGCGTGAGCACCGGGGAGCTGTTTTTT.

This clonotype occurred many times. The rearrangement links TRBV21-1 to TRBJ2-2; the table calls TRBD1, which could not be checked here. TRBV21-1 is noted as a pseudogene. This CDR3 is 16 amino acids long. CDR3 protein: CASPQPGQTNTGELFF. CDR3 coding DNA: TGTGCCAGTCCGCAACCGGGACAGACGAACACCGGGGAGCTGTTTTTT.

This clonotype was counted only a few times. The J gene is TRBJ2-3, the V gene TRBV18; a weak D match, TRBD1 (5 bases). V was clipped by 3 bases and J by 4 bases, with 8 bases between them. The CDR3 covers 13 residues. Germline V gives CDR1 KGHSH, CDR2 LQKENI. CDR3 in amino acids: CASSPDRADTQYF. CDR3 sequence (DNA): TGTGCCAGCTCACCCGACAGAGCAGATACGCAGTATTTT. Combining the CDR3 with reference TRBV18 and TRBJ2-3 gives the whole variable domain NAGVMQNPRHLVRRRGQEARLRCSPMKGHSHVYWYRQLPEEGLKFMVYLQKENIIDESGMPKERFSAEFPKEGPSILRIQQVVRGDSAAYFCASSPDRADTQYFGPGTRLTVL.

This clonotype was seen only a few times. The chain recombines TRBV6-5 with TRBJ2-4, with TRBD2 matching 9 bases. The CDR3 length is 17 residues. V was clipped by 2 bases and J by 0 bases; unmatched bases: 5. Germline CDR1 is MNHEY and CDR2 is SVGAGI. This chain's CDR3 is CASSYGRREGAKNIQYF. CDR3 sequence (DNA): TGTGCCAGCAGTTACGGGAGGCGGGAGGGAGCCAAAAACATTCAGTACTTC.

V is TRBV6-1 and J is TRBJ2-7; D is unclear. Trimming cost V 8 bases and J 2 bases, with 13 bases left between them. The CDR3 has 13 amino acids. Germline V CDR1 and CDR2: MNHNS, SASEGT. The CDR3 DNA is TGTGCCAGCGAAGGATACCGAACCTACGAGCAGTACTTC. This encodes CASEGYRTYEQYF.

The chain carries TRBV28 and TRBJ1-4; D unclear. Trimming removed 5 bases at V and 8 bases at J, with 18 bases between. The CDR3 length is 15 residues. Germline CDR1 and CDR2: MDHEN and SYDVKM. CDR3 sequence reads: CASSITLGLGEKLFF. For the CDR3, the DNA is TGTGCCAGCAGTATCACCCTTGGGCTGGGGGAAAAACTGTTTTTT.